This record concerns one T cell receptor (beta chain) sequence. Its antigen is currently unknown. The length of the CDR3 is 16 residues. The germline V gene has CDR1 SGHNT and CDR2 YYREEE (reference sequence). With 4 bases clipped from V and 7 bases from J, the junction kept 11 bases outside the gene matches. Clones were sequenced by immunoSEQ multiplex PCR, and TCRdb holds only the in-frame ones, with some missing. The repertoire holds some 80,000 clones, about 87% seen once, with less than 0.7% in the top ten. The data stem from a study of OX40 agonist ivuxolimab in advanced cancers. Overall study: Patients were treated with intravenous ivuxolimab, dosed at 0.01 to 10 mg/kg and infused every 2 weeks. There were three patients with partial responses, one having hepatocellular carcinoma and two cutaneous melanoma.

The study's findings and limits: Clonal expansion by week 6 occurred in CD4+ and CD8+ blood T cells (at 0.1 to 3.0 mg/kg). More expanded clones were seen, on average, in CD8+ T cells than in CD4+.

The specimen was CD4+ or CD8+ T cells sorted from blood, collected in a trial of the OX40 agonist ivuxolimab. This TCR derives from an adult with an advanced solid tumor such as melanoma, head and neck, liver or kidney cancer. The J gene is TRBJ2-1, the V gene TRBV5-4; 10 nucleotides align to TRBD2. The CDR3 nucleotides read TGTGCCAGCAGCAGTGGAGGGCTAGCGGGAGTGAATGAGCAGTTCTTC. Protein sequence: CASSSGGLAGVNEQFF. Full variable domain (outside the CDR3, taken from reference TRBV5-4 and TRBJ2-1): ETGVTQSPTHLIKTRGQQVTLRCSSQSGHNTVSWYQQALGQGPQFIFQYYREEENGRGNFPPRFSGLQFPNYSSELNVNALELDDSALYLCASSSGGLAGVNEQFFGPGTRLTVL.